Each of the 3 T cell receptor beta chains below was sequenced from the same sample in a study of blood T cell repertoires in COVID-19. This table comes from immunoSEQ multiplex PCR, and its TCRdb copy is limited to in-frame clones, with some not included. The sample holds 200,000 or so clones, approximately 86% seen once. The sequencing sample was made of peripheral blood. All receptors come from a man aged 65-85 years with active or convalescent COVID-19.

V usage is TRBV27 and J usage is TRBJ2-5; 10 nucleotides line up with TRBD1. The germline CDR1 and CDR2 sequences are MNHEY and SMNVEV (reference sequence). Trimming cost V 6 bases and J 5 bases; bases outside gene matches: 6. The CDR3 consists of 14 residues. Here the CDR3 DNA reads TGTGCCAGCAGCGAGACAGGGGGCTGGGAGACCCAGTACTTC. Its protein is CASSETGGWETQYF.

The chain is built from TRBV27 and TRBJ2-7; 12 nucleotides match TRBD1. Trimming cost V 6 bases and J 4 bases; bases outside gene matches: 4. Germline V gene data show CDR1 as MNHEY and CDR2 as SMNVEV (reference sequence). The CDR3 has 14 residues. Written as DNA, the CDR3 is TGTGCCAGCAGGGGACAGGGGGCGTCTTACGAGCAGTACTTC. Amino acid sequence: CASRGQGASYEQYF.

Here the CDR3 reads CASSQPPLAGRGEQFF. CDR3 nucleotides: TGTGCCAGCAGCCAACCCCCACTAGCGGGGCGGGGTGAGCAGTTCTTC. The V and J genes are TRBV6-2 or TRBV6-3 and TRBJ2-1; 10 bases are shared with TRBD2. The CDR3 sequence is 16 residues long. Trimming removed 6 bases from V and 9 bases from J; junction bases left unmatched: 14. The germline V gene encodes CDR1 MNHEY and CDR2 SVGEGT.